This T cell receptor (beta chain) was observed in a study of Graves' ophthalmopathy and Graves' hyperthyroidism. Study details: The authors collected peripheral blood at initial diagnosis, before any treatment.

Reliance was placed on clinical symptoms, serum thyroxine, TRAb, thyroid ultrasound and orbital computed tomography for diagnosis. Beta-chain TCR CDR3 regions were amplified from RNA transcripts. Following a first-round RT-PCR that used HTBI primers, a second-round multiplex PCR was carried out. Via MiXCR, TCRdb re-called the multiplex PCR reads, giving one row per CDR3 protein. Of about 400,000 distinct CDR3 sequences listed, approximately 21% are singletons. The V gene lost 3 bases and the J gene lost 0 bases, with 15 bases spanning the gap. The CDR3 is made up of 18 amino acids. CDR1 and CDR2 (germline): KGHSH, LQKENI.

Material for sequencing was peripheral blood. This receptor was obtained from a woman under 30 with stable Graves' hyperthyroidism. The V call is TRBV18, the J call TRBJ2-6; possibly TRBD2 for D (5 bases). The CDR3 DNA reads TGTGCCAGCTCACCTCGGGGATTTGAACCCTCTGGGGCCAACGTCCTGACTTTC. Protein sequence: CASSPRGFEPSGANVLTF.